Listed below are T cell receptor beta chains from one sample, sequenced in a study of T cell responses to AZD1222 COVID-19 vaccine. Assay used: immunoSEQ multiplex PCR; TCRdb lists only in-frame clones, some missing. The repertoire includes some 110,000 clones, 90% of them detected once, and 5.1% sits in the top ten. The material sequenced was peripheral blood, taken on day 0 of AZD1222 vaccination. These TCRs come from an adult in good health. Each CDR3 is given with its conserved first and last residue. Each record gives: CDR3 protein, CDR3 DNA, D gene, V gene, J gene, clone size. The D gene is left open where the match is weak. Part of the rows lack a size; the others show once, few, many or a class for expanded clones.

cdr3_aa: CASSRQSSYEQYF
cdr3_nt: TGTGCCAGCTCTCGACAGAGCTCCTACGAGCAGTACTTC
d_call: .
v_call: TRBV25-1
j_call: TRBJ2-7
clone_size: .

cdr3_aa: CASSWDRGTGELFF
cdr3_nt: TGTGCCAGCAGTTGGGACAGGGGGACCGGGGAGCTGTTTTTT
d_call: TRBD1
v_call: TRBV27
j_call: TRBJ2-2
clone_size: .

cdr3_aa: CASSSQGIEQFF
cdr3_nt: TGCGCCAGCAGCTCGCAGGGAATTGAGCAGTTCTTC
d_call: .
v_call: TRBV5-1
j_call: TRBJ2-1
clone_size: .

cdr3_aa: CASRTANTGELFF
cdr3_nt: TGTGCCAGTAGAACGGCGAACACCGGGGAGCTGTTTTTT
d_call: .
v_call: TRBV19
j_call: TRBJ2-2
clone_size: .

cdr3_aa: CASSLGGQPQHF
cdr3_nt: TGTGCCAGCAGTTTGGGAGGTCAGCCCCAGCATTTT
d_call: .
v_call: TRBV12-3/TRBV12-4
j_call: TRBJ1-5
clone_size: .

cdr3_aa: CATSRVGTSGRTGELFF
cdr3_nt: TGTGCCACCAGCAGAGTAGGGACTAGCGGGAGGACCGGGGAGCTGTTTTTT
d_call: TRBD2
v_call: TRBV15
j_call: TRBJ2-2
clone_size: once

cdr3_aa: CASSSETGLGTQYF
cdr3_nt: TGTGCCAGCAGCTCGGAAACAGGGCTTGGGACCCAGTACTTC
d_call: .
v_call: TRBV5-4
j_call: TRBJ2-5
clone_size: .

cdr3_aa: CASSPGQGRDEQYF
cdr3_nt: TGCGCCAGCAGCCCCGGACAGGGCCGGGACGAGCAGTACTTC
d_call: TRBD1
v_call: TRBV5-1
j_call: TRBJ2-7
clone_size: .

cdr3_aa: CAGSGVAYGYTF
cdr3_nt: TGTGCCGGATCAGGGGTGGCCTATGGCTACACCTTC
d_call: .
v_call: TRBV28
j_call: TRBJ1-2
clone_size: .

cdr3_aa: CSAAQGNEQYF
cdr3_nt: TGCAGTGCTGCTCAGGGTAACGAGCAGTACTTC
d_call: .
v_call: TRBV20-1
j_call: TRBJ2-7
clone_size: .

cdr3_aa: CASSFAGNYGYTF
cdr3_nt: TGTGCCAGCAGCTTCGCCGGGAACTATGGCTACACCTTC
d_call: .
v_call: TRBV7-2
j_call: TRBJ1-2
clone_size: .

cdr3_aa: CSVTSGGANEQFF
cdr3_nt: TGCAGCGTAACTAGCGGGGGGGCCAATGAGCAGTTCTTC
d_call: TRBD2
v_call: TRBV29-1
j_call: TRBJ2-1
clone_size: .

cdr3_aa: CASSLGGHGYTF
cdr3_nt: TGTGCCAGCAGTTTAGGAGGGCATGGCTACACCTTC
d_call: .
v_call: TRBV28
j_call: TRBJ1-2
clone_size: .

cdr3_aa: CASSPGGRSPLHF
cdr3_nt: TGTGCCAGCTCACCAGGGGGCCGGTCACCCCTCCACTTT
d_call: .
v_call: TRBV18
j_call: TRBJ1-6
clone_size: .

cdr3_aa: CASAQDGALNTEAFF
cdr3_nt: TGCGCCAGCGCCCAGGACGGGGCCCTGAACACTGAAGCTTTCTTT
d_call: .
v_call: TRBV5-1
j_call: TRBJ1-1
clone_size: .

cdr3_aa: CASSKDRAPQPQHF
cdr3_nt: TGTGCCAGCTCTAAGGACAGGGCCCCTCAGCCCCAGCATTTT
d_call: TRBD1
v_call: TRBV18
j_call: TRBJ1-5
clone_size: .

cdr3_aa: CASSLGWGLGGTEAFF
cdr3_nt: TGCGCCAGCAGCTTGGGTTGGGGGCTTGGAGGCACTGAAGCTTTCTTT
d_call: .
v_call: TRBV5-1
j_call: TRBJ1-1
clone_size: .

cdr3_aa: CASRMGEPNTGELFF
cdr3_nt: TGTGCCAGCAGGATGGGGGAGCCGAACACCGGGGAGCTGTTTTTT
d_call: .
v_call: TRBV5-4
j_call: TRBJ2-2
clone_size: .

cdr3_aa: CASSERWVGEKLFF
cdr3_nt: TGTGCCAGCAGTGAACGCTGGGTCGGTGAAAAACTGTTTTTT
d_call: .
v_call: TRBV25-1
j_call: TRBJ1-4
clone_size: .

cdr3_aa: CASSPDRNYGYTF
cdr3_nt: TGTGCCAGTAGTCCTGACAGGAACTATGGCTACACCTTC
d_call: .
v_call: TRBV19
j_call: TRBJ1-2
clone_size: .

cdr3_aa: CAWSVGGGGQPQHF
cdr3_nt: TGTGCCTGGAGTGTAGGAGGGGGCGGTCAGCCCCAGCATTTT
d_call: TRBD1
v_call: TRBV30
j_call: TRBJ1-5
clone_size: .

cdr3_aa: CASRGQGGNQPQHF
cdr3_nt: TGTGCCAGCAGGGGACAGGGTGGCAATCAGCCCCAGCATTTT
d_call: TRBD1
v_call: TRBV28
j_call: TRBJ1-5
clone_size: .

cdr3_aa: CASSHTSGTGNEKLFF
cdr3_nt: TGTGCCAGCAGCCATACCTCGGGGACGGGGAATGAAAAACTGTTTTTT
d_call: .
v_call: TRBV5-4
j_call: TRBJ1-4
clone_size: once